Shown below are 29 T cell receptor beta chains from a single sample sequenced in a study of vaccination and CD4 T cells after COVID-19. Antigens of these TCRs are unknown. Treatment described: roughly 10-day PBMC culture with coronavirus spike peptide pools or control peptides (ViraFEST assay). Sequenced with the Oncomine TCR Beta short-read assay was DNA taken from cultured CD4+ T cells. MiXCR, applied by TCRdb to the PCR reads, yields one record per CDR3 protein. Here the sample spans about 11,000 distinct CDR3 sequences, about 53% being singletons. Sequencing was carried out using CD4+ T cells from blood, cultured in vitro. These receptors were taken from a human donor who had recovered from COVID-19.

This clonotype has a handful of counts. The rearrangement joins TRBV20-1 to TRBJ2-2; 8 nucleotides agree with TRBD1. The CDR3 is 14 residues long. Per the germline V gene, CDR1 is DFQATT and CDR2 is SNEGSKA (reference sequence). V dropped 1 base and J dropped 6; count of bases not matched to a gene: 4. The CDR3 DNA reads TGCAGTGCTAGAGCCAGGGGGCGTTCCGGGGAGCTGTTTTTT. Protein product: CSARARGRSGELFF.

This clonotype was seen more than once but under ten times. CDR3 nucleotide sequence: TGTGCCACCAGTGATACTAGCGGGAGGGCCCAAGAGACCCAGTACTTC. Encoded protein: CATSDTSGRAQETQYF. V gene TRBV24-1 combines with J gene TRBJ2-5, with 13 bases that match TRBD2. CDR3 length equals 16 residues. CDR1 KGHDR and CDR2 SFDVKD come from the germline V gene. The ends lost 3 bases at V and 1 base at J; junction bases unmatched: 1.

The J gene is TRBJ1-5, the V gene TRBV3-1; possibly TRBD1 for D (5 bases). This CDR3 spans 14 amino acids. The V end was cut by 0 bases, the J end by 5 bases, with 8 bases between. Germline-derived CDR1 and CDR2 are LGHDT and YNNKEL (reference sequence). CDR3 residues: CASSQDRGYQPQHF. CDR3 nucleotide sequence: TGTGCCAGCAGCCAAGATCGGGGGTATCAGCCCCAGCATTTT.

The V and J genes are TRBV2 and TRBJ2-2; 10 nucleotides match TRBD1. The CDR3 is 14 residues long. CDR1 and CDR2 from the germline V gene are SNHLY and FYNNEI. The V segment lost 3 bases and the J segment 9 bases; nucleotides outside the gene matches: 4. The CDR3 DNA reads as TGTGCCAGCAGTGATTGGGACAGGGGCCGGGAGCTGTTTTTT. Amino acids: CASSDWDRGRELFF.

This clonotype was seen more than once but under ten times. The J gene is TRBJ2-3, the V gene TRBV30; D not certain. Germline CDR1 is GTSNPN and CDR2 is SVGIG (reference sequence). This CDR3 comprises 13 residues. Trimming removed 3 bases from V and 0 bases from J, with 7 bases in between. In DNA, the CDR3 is TGTGCCTGGAGCCCGGACAGCACAGATACGCAGTATTTT. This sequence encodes CAWSPDSTDTQYF.

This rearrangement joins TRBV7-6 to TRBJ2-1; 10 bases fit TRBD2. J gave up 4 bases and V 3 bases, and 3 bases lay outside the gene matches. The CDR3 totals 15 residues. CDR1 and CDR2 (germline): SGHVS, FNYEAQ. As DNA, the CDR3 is TGTGCCAGCAGCTTGCGGACTAGCGGATACAATGAGCAGTTCTTC. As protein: CASSLRTSGYNEQFF.

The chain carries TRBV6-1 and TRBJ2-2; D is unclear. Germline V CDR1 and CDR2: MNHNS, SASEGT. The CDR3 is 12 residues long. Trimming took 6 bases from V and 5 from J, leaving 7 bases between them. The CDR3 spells CASRHQTGELFF. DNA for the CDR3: TGTGCCAGCAGACACCAAACCGGGGAGCTGTTTTTT.

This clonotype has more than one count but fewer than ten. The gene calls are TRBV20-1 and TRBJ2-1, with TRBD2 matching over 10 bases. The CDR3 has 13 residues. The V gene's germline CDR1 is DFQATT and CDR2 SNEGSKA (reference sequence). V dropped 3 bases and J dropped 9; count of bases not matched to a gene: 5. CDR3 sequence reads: CSASSLAGVEQFF. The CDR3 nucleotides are TGCAGTGCTAGCTCGCTAGCGGGAGTTGAGCAGTTCTTC.

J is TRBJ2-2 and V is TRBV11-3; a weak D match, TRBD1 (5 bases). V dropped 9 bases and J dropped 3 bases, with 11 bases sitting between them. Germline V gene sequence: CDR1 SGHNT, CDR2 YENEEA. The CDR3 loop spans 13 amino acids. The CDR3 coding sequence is TGTGCCAGAGGACACGACCACACCGGGGAGCTGTTTTTT. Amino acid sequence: CARGHDHTGELFF.

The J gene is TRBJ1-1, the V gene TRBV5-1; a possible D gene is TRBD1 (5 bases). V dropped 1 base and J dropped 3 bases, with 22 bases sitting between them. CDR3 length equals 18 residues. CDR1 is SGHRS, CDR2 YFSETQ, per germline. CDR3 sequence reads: CASSLQGDRLSPDTEAFF. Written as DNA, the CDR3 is TGCGCCAGCAGCTTGCAGGGAGATCGTCTTTCTCCGGACACTGAAGCTTTCTTT. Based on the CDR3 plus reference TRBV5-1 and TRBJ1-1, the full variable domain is KAGVTQTPRYLIKTRGQQVTLSCSPISGHRSVSWYQQTPGQGLQFLFEYFSETQRNKGNFPGRFSGRQFSNSRSEMNVSTLELGDSALYLCASSLQGDRLSPDTEAFFGQGTRLTVV.

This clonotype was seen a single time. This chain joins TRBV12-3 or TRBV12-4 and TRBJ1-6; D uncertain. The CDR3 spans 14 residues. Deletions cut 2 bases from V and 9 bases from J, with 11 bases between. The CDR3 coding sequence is TGTGCCAGCAGTTTAACAGAATCCGTTTCACCCCTCCACTTT. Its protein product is CASSLTESVSPLHF.

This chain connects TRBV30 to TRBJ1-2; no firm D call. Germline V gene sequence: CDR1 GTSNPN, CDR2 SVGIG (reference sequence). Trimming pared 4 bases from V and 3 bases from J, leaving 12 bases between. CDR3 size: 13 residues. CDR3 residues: CAWTGRPDYGYTF. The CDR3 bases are TGTGCCTGGACTGGACGCCCCGACTATGGCTACACCTTC.

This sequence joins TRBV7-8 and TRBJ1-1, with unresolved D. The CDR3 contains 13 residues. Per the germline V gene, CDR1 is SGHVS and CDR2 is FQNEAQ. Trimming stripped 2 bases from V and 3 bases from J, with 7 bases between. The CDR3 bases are TGTGCCAGCAGCTTATATGACTACACTGAAGCTTTCTTT. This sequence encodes CASSLYDYTEAFF.

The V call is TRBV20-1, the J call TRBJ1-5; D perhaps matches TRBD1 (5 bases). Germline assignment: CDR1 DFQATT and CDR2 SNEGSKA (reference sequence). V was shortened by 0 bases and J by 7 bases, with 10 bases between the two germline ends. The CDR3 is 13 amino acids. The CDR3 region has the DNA TGCAGTGCTAGAGATTCAGGGTACCAGCCCCAGCATTTT. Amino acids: CSARDSGYQPQHF.

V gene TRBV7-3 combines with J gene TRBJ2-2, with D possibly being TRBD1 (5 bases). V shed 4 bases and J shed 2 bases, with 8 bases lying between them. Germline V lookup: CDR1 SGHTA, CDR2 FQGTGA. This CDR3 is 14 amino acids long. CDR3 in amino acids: CASSSQGNTGELFF. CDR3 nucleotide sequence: TGTGCCAGCAGCTCCCAGGGAAACACCGGGGAGCTGTTTTTT. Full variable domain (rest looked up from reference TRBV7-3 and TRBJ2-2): GAGVSQTPSNKVTEKGKYVELRCDPISGHTALYWYRQSLGQGPEFLIYFQGTGAADDSGLPNDRFFAVRPEGSVSTLKIQRTERGDSAVYLCASSSQGNTGELFFGEGSRLTVL.

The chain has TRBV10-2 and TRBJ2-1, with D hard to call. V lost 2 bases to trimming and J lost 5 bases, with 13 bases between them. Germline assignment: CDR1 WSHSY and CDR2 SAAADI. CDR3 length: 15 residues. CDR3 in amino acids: CASSESSRPNNEQFF. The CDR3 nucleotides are TGCGCCAGCAGTGAGAGTTCGAGACCCAACAATGAGCAGTTCTTC.

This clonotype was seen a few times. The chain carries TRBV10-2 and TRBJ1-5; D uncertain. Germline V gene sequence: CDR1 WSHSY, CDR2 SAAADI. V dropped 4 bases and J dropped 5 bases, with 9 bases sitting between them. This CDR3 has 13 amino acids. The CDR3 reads CASSVGRYQPQHF. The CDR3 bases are TGCGCCAGCAGTGTGGGCCGGTATCAGCCCCAGCATTTT.

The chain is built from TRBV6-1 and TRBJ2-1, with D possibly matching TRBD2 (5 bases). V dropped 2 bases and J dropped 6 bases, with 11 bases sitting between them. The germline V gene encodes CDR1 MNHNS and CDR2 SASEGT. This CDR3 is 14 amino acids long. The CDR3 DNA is TGTGCCAGCAGTGAAAACTGGAGGCCCAATGAGCAGTTCTTC. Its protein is CASSENWRPNEQFF.

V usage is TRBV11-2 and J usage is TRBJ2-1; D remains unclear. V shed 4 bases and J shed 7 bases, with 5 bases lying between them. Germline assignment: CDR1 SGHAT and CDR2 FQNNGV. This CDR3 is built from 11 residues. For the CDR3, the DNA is TGTGCCAGCAGCTATCTGAATGAGCAGTTCTTC. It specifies CASSYLNEQFF.

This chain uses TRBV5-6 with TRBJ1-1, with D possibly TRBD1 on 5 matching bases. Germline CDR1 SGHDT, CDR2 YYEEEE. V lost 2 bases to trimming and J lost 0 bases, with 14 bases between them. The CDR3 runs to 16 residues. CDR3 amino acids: CASSFLGTNMNTEAFF. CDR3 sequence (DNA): TGTGCCAGCAGCTTCCTCGGGACCAATATGAACACTGAAGCTTTCTTT.

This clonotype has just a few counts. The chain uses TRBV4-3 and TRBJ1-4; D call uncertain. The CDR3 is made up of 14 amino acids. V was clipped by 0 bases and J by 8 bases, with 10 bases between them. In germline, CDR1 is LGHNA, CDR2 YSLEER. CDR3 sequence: CASSQDVAEEKLFF. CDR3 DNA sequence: TGCGCCAGCAGCCAAGATGTCGCAGAGGAAAAACTGTTTTTT.

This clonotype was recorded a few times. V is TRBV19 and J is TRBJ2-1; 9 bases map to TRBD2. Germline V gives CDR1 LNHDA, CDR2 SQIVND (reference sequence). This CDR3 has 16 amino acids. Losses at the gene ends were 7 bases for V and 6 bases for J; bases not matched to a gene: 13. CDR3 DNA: TGTGCCAGTAATACGGAGCGCGGGGGGGGCCTCAATGAGCAGTTCTTC. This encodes CASNTERGGGLNEQFF.

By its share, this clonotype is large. The CDR3 coding sequence is TGTGCCAGCAGCAGGACAGGGACGTCCGGGGAGCTGTTTTTT. Translated: CASSRTGTSGELFF. The V call is TRBV11-3, the J call TRBJ2-2, with 8 bases identical to TRBD1. CDR1 is SGHNT, CDR2 YENEEA, per germline. The CDR3 runs to 14 residues. The V segment lost 5 bases and the J segment 6 bases; nucleotides outside the gene matches: 5.

The CDR3 sequence: CASSSGTVSNQPQHF. As DNA, the CDR3 is TGTGCCAGCAGCTCCGGGACGGTAAGCAATCAGCCCCAGCATTTT. The chain carries TRBV12-3 or TRBV12-4 and TRBJ1-5; maybe TRBD1 (5 bases). Trimming removed 6 bases at V and 1 base at J, with 13 bases between. The CDR3 sequence is 15 residues long.

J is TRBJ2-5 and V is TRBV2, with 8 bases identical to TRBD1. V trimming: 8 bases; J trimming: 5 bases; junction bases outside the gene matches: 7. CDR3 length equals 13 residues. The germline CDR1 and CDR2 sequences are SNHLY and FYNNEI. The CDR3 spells CASCRGQRETQYF. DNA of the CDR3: TGTGCCAGCTGCAGGGGGCAGCGTGAGACCCAGTACTTC.

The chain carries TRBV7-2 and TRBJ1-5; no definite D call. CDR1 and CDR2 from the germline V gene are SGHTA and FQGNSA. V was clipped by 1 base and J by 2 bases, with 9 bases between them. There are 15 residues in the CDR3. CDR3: CASSLERVGNQPQHF. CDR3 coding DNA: TGTGCCAGCAGCTTAGAGAGGGTAGGCAATCAGCCCCAGCATTTT. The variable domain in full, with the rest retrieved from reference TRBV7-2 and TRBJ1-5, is GAGVSQSPSNKVTEKGKDVELRCDPISGHTALYWYRQSLGQGLEFLIYFQGNSAPDKSGLPSDRFSAERTGGSVSTLTIQRTQQEDSAVYLCASSLERVGNQPQHFGDGTRLSIL.

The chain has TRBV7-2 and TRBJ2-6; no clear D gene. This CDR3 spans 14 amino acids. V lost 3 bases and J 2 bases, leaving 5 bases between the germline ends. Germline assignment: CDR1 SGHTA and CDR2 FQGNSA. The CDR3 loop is CASSFDAGANVLTF. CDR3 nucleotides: TGTGCCAGCAGCTTCGACGCTGGGGCCAACGTCCTGACTTTC.

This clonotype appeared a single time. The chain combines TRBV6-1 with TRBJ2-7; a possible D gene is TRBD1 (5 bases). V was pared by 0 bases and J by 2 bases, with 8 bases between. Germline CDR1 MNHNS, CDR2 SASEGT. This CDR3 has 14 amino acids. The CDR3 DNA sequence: TGTGCCAGCAGTGAAGCGTGGACAACCTACGAGCAGTACTTC. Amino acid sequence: CASSEAWTTYEQYF.

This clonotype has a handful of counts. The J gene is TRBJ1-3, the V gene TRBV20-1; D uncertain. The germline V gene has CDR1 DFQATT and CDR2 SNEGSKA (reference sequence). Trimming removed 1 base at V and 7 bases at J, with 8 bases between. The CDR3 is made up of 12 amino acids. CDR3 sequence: CSARAPRNTIYF. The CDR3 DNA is TGCAGTGCTAGAGCCCCGCGTAACACCATATATTTT.